These T cell receptor beta chains were read from a single sample in a study of CD8 T cell repertoires and HIV-1 epitope variants. Using immunoSEQ multiplex PCR, the repertoire was profiled, and TCRdb retains in-frame clones only, with some absent. This sample yields roughly 4,800 clones, of which about two thirds are seen a single time; roughly 44% belongs to the top ten. Their target antigens are unknown. The sequenced sample was cultured CD8+ T cells derived from PBMCs. The receptors were gathered from a male donor with HIV. CDR3s include the opening cysteine and the closing phenylalanine or tryptophan. A D gene is named only where the DNA matches it firmly. Clone sizes are given selectively: once, few, many, or a class where the clone is expanded.

D gene	V gene	J gene	clone size	CDR3 protein	CDR3 DNA
.	TRBV28	TRBJ2-5	medium-sized	CASSSPLGGETQYF	TGTGCCAGCAGTTCACCCCTGGGGGGAGAGACCCAGTACTTC
.	TRBV19	TRBJ1-5	.	CASSIRYSREHF	TGTGCCAGTAGTATCCGCTATTCCAGAGAGCATTTT
.	TRBV5-6	TRBJ1-2	.	CASSPTGKDYGYTF	TGTGCCAGCAGCCCGACGGGGAAGGACTATGGCTACACCTTC
TRBD2	TRBV28	TRBJ2-3	.	CASSLDSGRTDTQYF	TGTGCCAGCAGTTTGGATAGCGGGAGAACAGATACGCAGTATTTT
.	TRBV7-9	TRBJ1-3	.	CASSLSRAPLTSGNTIYF	TGTGCCAGCAGCTTGTCAAGGGCCCCCCTCACCTCTGGAAACACCATATATTTT
.	TRBV9	TRBJ2-3	.	CASSMPGPGQISADTQYF	TGTGCCAGCAGCATGCCCGGTCCCGGACAGATATCTGCAGATACGCAGTATTTT
.	TRBV5-1	TRBJ2-7	.	CASEGDSYEQYF	TGCGCCAGCGAAGGGGATTCCTACGAGCAGTACTTC
TRBD2	TRBV4-2	TRBJ2-3	.	CASSPTSGVATDTQYF	TGTGCCAGCAGCCCTACTAGCGGGGTCGCCACAGATACGCAGTATTTT
TRBD1	TRBV6-5	TRBJ1-1	.	CASSYANRGMNTEAFF	TGTGCCAGCAGTTACGCGAACAGGGGGATGAACACTGAAGCTTTCTTT
.	TRBV19	TRBJ2-3	.	CASSTGPETDTQYF	TGTGCCAGTAGTACCGGGCCCGAAACAGATACGCAGTATTTT
.	TRBV5-6	TRBJ2-7	.	CASSLGSSYEQYF	TGTGCCAGCAGCTTGGGCAGCTCCTACGAGCAGTACTTC
.	TRBV9	TRBJ2-7	.	CASSVNEQYF	TGTGCCAGCAGCGTAAACGAGCAGTACTTC
TRBD1	TRBV7-9	TRBJ2-1	once	CASSLAGQGSYNEQFF	TGTGCCAGCAGCTTAGCGGGACAGGGCTCCTACAATGAGCAGTTCTTC
.	TRBV19	TRBJ2-7	few	CASSIAGDSLYEQYF	TGTGCCAGTAGTATAGCGGGGGACAGCCTCTACGAGCAGTACTTC
.	TRBV2	TRBJ2-7	.	CASSDPRSSYEQYF	TGTGCCAGCAGTGACCCCAGGAGCTCCTACGAGCAGTACTTC
.	TRBV5-1	TRBJ2-5	.	CASSLTAGYQETQYF	TGCGCCAGCAGCTTGACGGCGGGGTACCAAGAGACCCAGTACTTC
.	TRBV27	TRBJ1-5	.	CASSRDSNQPQHF	TGTGCCAGCAGCCGGGACAGCAATCAGCCCCAGCATTTT
TRBD2	TRBV7-9	TRBJ2-1	.	CASSWTSGNDEQFF	TGTGCCAGCAGCTGGACTAGCGGGAACGATGAGCAGTTCTTC
.	TRBV27	TRBJ2-2	medium-sized	CASSFGTGELFF	TGTGCCAGCAGTTTCGGCACCGGGGAGCTGTTTTTT
.	TRBV27	TRBJ2-1	.	CASSFAGAPMYYNEQFF	TGTGCCAGCAGTTTCGCAGGGGCCCCTATGTATTACAATGAGCAGTTCTTC
.	TRBV25-1	TRBJ2-2	.	CASSEREPTGELFF	TGTGCCAGCAGTGAAAGGGAACCCACCGGGGAGCTGTTTTTT
.	TRBV28	TRBJ1-2	.	CACQGQGYGYTF	TGTGCCTGCCAAGGGCAGGGCTATGGCTACACCTTC
.	TRBV9	TRBJ2-7	.	CASSVGTGLYEQYF	TGTGCCAGCAGCGTAGGAACAGGGCTCTACGAGCAGTACTTC
.	TRBV11-2	TRBJ2-1	.	CASSLGPTGRANEQFF	TGTGCCAGCAGCTTGGGCCCCACAGGGAGGGCCAATGAGCAGTTCTTC
TRBD2	TRBV27	TRBJ2-3	.	CASSYPTSGGDTDTQYF	TGTGCCAGCAGTTACCCGACTAGCGGGGGAGACACAGATACGCAGTATTTT
.	TRBV6-5	TRBJ2-7	.	CASSLGVLGEQYF	TGTGCCAGCAGTTTAGGAGTCCTCGGGGAGCAGTACTTC
.	TRBV7-6	TRBJ1-1	.	CASSPGSLYTEAFF	TGTGCCAGCAGCCCTGGGAGTTTGTACACTGAAGCTTTCTTT
TRBD2	TRBV7-9	TRBJ2-2	.	CASSSGLAPGELFF	TGTGCCAGCAGCTCCGGACTAGCCCCCGGGGAGCTGTTTTTT
TRBD2	TRBV10-1	TRBJ2-1	.	CASSESIRLAGVEYNEQFF	TGCGCCAGCAGTGAGTCTATCCGACTAGCGGGAGTGGAATACAATGAGCAGTTCTTC
.	TRBV7-9	TRBJ2-3	.	CASSLASVGDTQYF	TGTGCCAGCAGCTTAGCGAGCGTTGGAGATACGCAGTATTTT
TRBD1	TRBV4-2	TRBJ2-7	.	CASSLGQYLREQYF	TGTGCCAGCAGCTTGGGACAGTACCTTCGTGAGCAGTACTTC
TRBD1	TRBV19	TRBJ2-7	.	CASSPSGGANYF	TGTGCCAGTAGTCCCTCAGGGGGTGCGAATTACTTC
.	TRBV28	TRBJ1-6	.	CASSLEGPSYNSPLHF	TGTGCCAGCAGTTTAGAGGGTCCATCCTATAATTCACCCCTCCACTTT
.	TRBV11-2	TRBJ2-3	.	CASSPRVVPPGTDTQYF	TGTGCCAGCAGCCCAAGGGTCGTACCGCCGGGCACAGATACGCAGTATTTT